This is a list of T cell receptor beta chains from one sample in a study of Graves' ophthalmopathy and Graves' hyperthyroidism. MiXCR, run by TCRdb on the multiplex PCR reads, gives a single entry per CDR3 protein. The sample lists about 340,000 distinct CDR3 sequences, 15% to 20% occurring once. Sequencing used peripheral blood. The origin of the receptors is an adult man with Graves' ophthalmopathy. Both conserved end residues are part of each CDR3. A D gene is named only where the DNA matches it firmly. Not all rows give a size; the values are once, few, many and, for expanded clones, a class.

CDR3: CASSPVFRLGGSSYEQYF
DNA: TGTGCCAGCAGCCCCGTTTTTCGCCTCGGCGGAAGCTCCTACGAGCAGTACTTC
D: -
V: TRBV11-2
size: many
J: TRBJ2-7

CDR3: CASSPRGRTSGSHEQYF
DNA: TGTGCCAGCAGCCCTAGGGGGAGGACTAGCGGGAGCCACGAGCAGTACTTC
D: TRBD2
V: TRBV11-1
size: many
J: TRBJ2-7

CDR3: CSVAERSEAFF
DNA: TGCAGCGTTGCGGAGAGGAGTGAAGCTTTCTTT
D: -
V: TRBV29-1
size: -
J: TRBJ1-1

CDR3: CASSQVGTGGTEAFF
DNA: TGCGCCAGCAGCCAAGTTGGGACAGGCGGGACTGAAGCTTTCTTT
D: TRBD1
V: TRBV4-1
size: many
J: TRBJ1-1

CDR3: CASSQDAARDEQYF
DNA: TGCGCCAGCAGCCAAGATGCCGCCAGGGACGAGCAGTACTTC
D: -
V: TRBV4-1
size: -
J: TRBJ2-7

CDR3: CASSLTGSSSPLHF
DNA: TGTGCCAGCAGCTTGACAGGGTCGAGTTCACCCCTCCACTTT
D: TRBD1
V: TRBV13
size: many
J: TRBJ1-6

CDR3: CASSTVDDPYEQYF
DNA: TGTGCCAGCAGTACCGTCGATGATCCCTACGAGCAGTACTTC
D: -
V: TRBV28
size: -
J: TRBJ2-7

CDR3: CASSISGTLYEQYF
DNA: TGCGCCAGCAGCATCTCGGGGACACTCTACGAGCAGTACTTC
D: -
V: TRBV5-1
size: many
J: TRBJ2-7

CDR3: CASSRNSMGEQYF
DNA: TGTGCCAGCAGTCGAAACTCCATGGGCGAGCAGTACTTC
D: -
V: TRBV6-1
size: many
J: TRBJ2-7

CDR3: CASSTRGGQLSAEQYF
DNA: TGTGCCAGCAGCACCCGCGGTGGGCAGCTTTCGGCCGAGCAGTACTTC
D: -
V: TRBV7-2
size: many
J: TRBJ2-7

CDR3: CASSLYVEETQYF
DNA: TGTGCCAGCAGTTTATATGTCGAAGAGACCCAGTACTTC
D: -
V: TRBV27
size: -
J: TRBJ2-5